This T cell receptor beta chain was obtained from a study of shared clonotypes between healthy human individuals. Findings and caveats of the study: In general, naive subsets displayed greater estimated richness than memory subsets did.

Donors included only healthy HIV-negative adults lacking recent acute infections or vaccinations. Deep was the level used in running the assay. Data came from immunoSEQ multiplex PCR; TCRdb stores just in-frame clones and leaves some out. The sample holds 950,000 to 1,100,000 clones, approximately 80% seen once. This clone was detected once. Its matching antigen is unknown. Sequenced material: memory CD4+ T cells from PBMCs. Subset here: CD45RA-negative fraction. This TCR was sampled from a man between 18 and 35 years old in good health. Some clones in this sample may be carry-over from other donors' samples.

The CDR3 DNA follows: TGTGCCAGCAGCCCCCTTAGCAATCAGCCCCAGCATTTT. Its protein is CASSPLSNQPQHF. V usage is TRBV7-6 and J usage is TRBJ1-5; D gene uncertain. V was trimmed by 5 bases and J by 0 bases, leaving 5 bases between them. The germline V gene encodes CDR1 SGHVS and CDR2 FNYEAQ. CDR3 length equals 13 residues.